This TCR beta chain was profiled in a study of cytomegalovirus exposure and HLA in healthy donors. Study-wide context: Membership in the Caucasian-associated ancestry cluster was found for around 81% of approximately 400 genotyped donors.

This CDR3 has 11 residues. V was clipped by 7 bases and J by 7 bases, with 8 bases between them. Germline CDR1 and CDR2: MNHEY and SVGAGI. The PCR used 60 Vbeta and 13 Jbeta primers. Libraries were prepared by immunoSEQ multiplex PCR; TCRdb keeps only in-frame clonotypes and omits some of them. The repertoire includes under 170,000 clones, approximately 60% of them detected once, and roughly 6.4% sits in the top ten. This clone was seen more than once but under ten times. Its antigen is unidentified. Notes on the study in general: In vitro checks showed that three CMV-associated chains really do target CMV antigens.

This chain links TRBV6-5 with TRBJ1-3; D remains ambiguous. Material for sequencing was PBMCs. This clonotype was sampled from a woman aged 60-75 years in good health and CMV-seropositive. The CDR3 is CASIIGNTIYF. CDR3 sequence (DNA): TGTGCCAGCATTATCGGGAACACCATATATTTT.